One sample yielded the 23 T cell receptor beta chains listed below, sequenced in a study of Tregs in tolerant kidney transplant recipients. Sequenced by immunoSEQ multiplex PCR; TCRdb stores in-frame clones only, minus some. The sample records 50,000 or so clones, approximately 89% being singletons. Recipients received nonmyeloablative bone marrow transplants from related graft donors, with transient mixed chimerism. Specimen: CD8+ T cells from blood (PBMCs), collected 12 months after the transplant. The receptors shown here come from a human patient who received a combined kidney and bone marrow transplant. Some T cells may be transferred from the graft donor.

This chain connects TRBV7-3 to TRBJ2-7; 7 bases are shared with TRBD2. After removal of 5 bases from V and 4 bases from J, the junction contained 14 bases not matched to a gene. Germline V gives CDR1 SGHTA, CDR2 FQGTGA. The CDR3 is made up of 16 amino acids. CDR3: CASSPSGEGTDYEQYF. Here the CDR3 DNA reads TGTGCCAGCAGCCCGAGCGGGGAAGGGACCGATTACGAGCAGTACTTC.

The rearrangement links TRBV11-2 to TRBJ2-7; 10 bases line up with TRBD2. The germline gives CDR1 SGHAT, CDR2 FQNNGV. V lost 5 bases, J lost 2 bases, and 12 bases stayed unmatched. This CDR3 has 17 amino acids. The CDR3 nucleotides read TGTGCCAGCAGCCCCGCAACTAGCGGGGAGGGCCCCTACGAGCAGTACTTC. This sequence encodes CASSPATSGEGPYEQYF.

The V gene is TRBV4-1, the J gene TRBJ2-7; a weak D match, TRBD2 (6 bases). The CDR3 has 14 amino acids. Germline CDR1 MGHRA, CDR2 YSYEKL. The V gene lost 4 bases and the J gene lost 4 bases, with 14 bases spanning the gap. CDR3 DNA sequence: TGCGCCAGCAGCCCAACCACCGGGACTTACGAGCAGTACTTC. Translating it yields CASSPTTGTYEQYF.

This rearrangement joins TRBV19 to TRBJ2-7; possibly TRBD1 for D (6 bases). This CDR3 spans 13 amino acids. The V end lost 2 bases, the J end lost 3 bases, and 8 bases lay between the germline ends. Germline CDR1 and CDR2: LNHDA and SQIVND (reference sequence). The CDR3: CASSILDSYEQYF. CDR3 in DNA: TGTGCCAGTAGTATATTGGACAGCTACGAGCAGTACTTC.

CDR3 amino acids: CASSPGGQGFVNEQFF. The CDR3 nucleotides read TGTGCCAGCTCACCCGGGGGACAGGGATTTGTGAATGAGCAGTTCTTC. This sequence joins TRBV18 and TRBJ2-1; the match to TRBD1 covers 9 bases. Unmatched junction bases numbered 10, after V lost 3 bases and J lost 7 bases. The germline V gene encodes CDR1 KGHSH and CDR2 LQKENI. This CDR3 comprises 16 residues. Based on the CDR3 plus reference TRBV18 and TRBJ2-1, the full variable domain is NAGVMQNPRHLVRRRGQEARLRCSPMKGHSHVYWYRQLPEEGLKFMVYLQKENIIDESGMPKERFSAEFPKEGPSILRIQQVVRGDSAAYFCASSPGGQGFVNEQFFGPGTRLTVL.

This clone was found once. This chain uses TRBV5-1 with TRBJ2-7; D is uncertain. This CDR3 is 14 amino acids long. Germline CDR1 reads SGHRS; CDR2 reads YFSETQ. With 4 bases removed from V and 0 bases from J, the gap between germline ends came to 11 bases. The CDR3 here is CASSTVPGSYEQYF. The CDR3 DNA sequence: TGCGCCAGCAGCACCGTCCCAGGCTCCTACGAGCAGTACTTC.

This clone came up a few times. The rearrangement links TRBV11-3 to TRBJ2-3; 10 bases map to TRBD2. Germline CDR1 SGHNT, CDR2 YENEEA. Unmatched junction bases numbered 4, after V lost 5 bases and J lost 2 bases. The CDR3 length is 15 residues. The CDR3 region is CASSSLAGDTDTQYF. The CDR3 region has the DNA TGTGCCAGCAGCAGTCTAGCGGGAGACACAGATACGCAGTATTTT. The whole variable domain, filled in from reference TRBV11-3 and TRBJ2-3, reads EAGVVQSPRYKIIEKKQPVAFWCNPISGHNTLYWYLQNLGQGPELLIRYENEEAVDDSQLPKDRFSAERLKGVDSTLKIQPAELGDSAVYLCASSSLAGDTDTQYFGPGTRLTVL.

The gene calls are TRBV5-1 and TRBJ2-7; D perhaps matches TRBD1 (6 bases). V lost 4 bases and J lost 3, with 14 bases in between. The germline V gene encodes CDR1 SGHRS and CDR2 YFSETQ. The CDR3 consists of 14 residues. CDR3 sequence reads: CASSRDNMGYEQYF. CDR3 sequence (DNA): TGCGCCAGCAGCCGGGACAATATGGGCTACGAGCAGTACTTC.

J is TRBJ2-1 and V is TRBV9, with D perhaps TRBD2 (7 bases). Germline V gives CDR1 SGDLS, CDR2 YYNGEE. The CDR3 loop spans 15 amino acids. Trimming cost V 3 bases and J 0 bases, with 10 bases left between them. The CDR3 is CASSEGGVSYNEQFF. CDR3 DNA: TGTGCCAGCAGCGAGGGGGGGGTCTCCTACAATGAGCAGTTCTTC.

The CDR3: CASSPTYNEQFF. CDR3 sequence (DNA): TGTGCCAGCAGTCCCACCTACAATGAGCAGTTCTTC. The chain couples TRBV11-3 to TRBJ2-1; D is undetermined. This CDR3 is built from 12 residues. Per the germline V gene, CDR1 is SGHNT and CDR2 is YENEEA. V lost 6 bases and J 2 bases, leaving 5 bases between the germline ends.

This clone was seen once. CDR3 residues: CASRPTGANYGYTF. CDR3 coding DNA: TGTGCCAGCAGACCTACAGGAGCTAACTATGGCTACACCTTC. V gene TRBV6-4 combines with J gene TRBJ1-2, with D perhaps matching TRBD1 (5 bases). The germline CDR1 and CDR2 sequences are MRHNA and SNTAGT. V gave up 6 bases and J gave up 0 bases, with 11 bases separating them. CDR3 size: 14 residues.

The chain carries TRBV7-9 and TRBJ2-7; a possible D gene is TRBD2 (6 bases). This CDR3 spans 13 amino acids. V was cut by 3 bases and J by 3 bases, with 9 bases left in between. In germline, CDR1 is SEHNR, CDR2 FQNEAQ (reference sequence). The CDR3 DNA sequence: TGTGCCAGCAGCTTTGGGGGGAACTACGAGCAGTACTTC. Protein product: CASSFGGNYEQYF.

The CDR3 region has the DNA TGTGCCAGCAGTAATCGCCCTCGTCGTGCAGGCACCGGGGAGCTGTTTTTT. Translation gives CASSNRPRRAGTGELFF. This chain links TRBV28 with TRBJ2-2; D is unclear. The CDR3 spans 17 residues. Germline V lookup: CDR1 MDHEN, CDR2 SYDVKM. V lost 5 bases to trimming and J lost 4 bases, with 20 bases between them.

The rearrangement joins TRBV5-6 to TRBJ2-7; D is unresolved. Trimming pared 0 bases from V and 6 bases from J, leaving 13 bases between. There are 14 residues in the CDR3. The germline CDR1 and CDR2 sequences are SGHDT and YYEEEE. In DNA, the CDR3 is TGTGCCAGCAGCTTGGGACTCAGCTCACGCGAGCAGTACTTC. It codes for CASSLGLSSREQYF.

This sequence joins TRBV19 and TRBJ2-7; possibly TRBD2 for D (7 bases). The germline gives CDR1 LNHDA, CDR2 SQIVND (reference sequence). The CDR3 spans 14 residues. Trimming removed 5 bases at V and 1 base at J, with 12 bases between. The CDR3 sequence is CASSSGGWSYEQYF. The CDR3 DNA reads as TGTGCCAGTAGTTCGGGGGGCTGGTCCTACGAGCAGTACTTC.

This rearrangement joins TRBV14 to TRBJ2-3, with 8 bases that match TRBD1. Germline CDR1 and CDR2: SGHDN and FVKESK. The CDR3 is 15 amino acids. Unmatched junction bases numbered 7, after V lost 2 bases and J lost 6 bases. The CDR3 reads CASSQPTGAYDTQYF. CDR3 in DNA: TGTGCCAGCAGCCAACCGACAGGGGCGTATGATACGCAGTATTTT.

V is TRBV7-6 and J is TRBJ2-5; D not certain. CDR1 is SGHVS, CDR2 FNYEAQ, per germline. The CDR3 runs to 16 residues. With 1 base removed from V and 4 bases from J, the gap between germline ends came to 16 bases. The CDR3 protein is CASSLEIFAGGETQYF. DNA for the CDR3: TGTGCCAGCAGCTTAGAAATATTTGCAGGTGGAGAGACCCAGTACTTC. The variable domain in full, completed from reference TRBV7-6 and TRBJ2-5, reads GAGVSQSPRYKVTKRGQDVALRCDPISGHVSLYWYRQALGQGPEFLTYFNYEAQQDKSGLPNDRFSAERPEGSISTLTIQRTEQRDSAMYRCASSLEIFAGGETQYFGPGTRLLVL.

This clone was seen just once. This chain joins TRBV14 and TRBJ2-1; 8 bases line up with TRBD2. The CDR3 sequence is 12 residues long. V shed 4 bases and J 10 bases; nucleotides not matched to a gene: 3. CDR1 and CDR2 (germline): SGHDN, FVKESK. The CDR3 bases are TGTGCCAGCAGCCCTAGCGGGCAAGAGCAGTTCTTC. Translation: CASSPSGQEQFF.

This clone showed up just once. The chain couples TRBV5-4 to TRBJ2-2, with 9 bases that match TRBD1. This CDR3 contains 13 residues. V shed 4 bases, J shed 8 bases, and the junction held 3 bases outside the gene matches. Germline CDR1 and CDR2: SGHNT and YYREEE (reference sequence). The CDR3, as DNA: TGTGCCAGCAGCGACAGGGGGGCGGGGGAGCTGTTTTTT. The encoded protein is CASSDRGAGELFF.

V gene TRBV5-6 combines with J gene TRBJ2-5, with 9 positions matching TRBD1. The CDR3 loop spans 14 amino acids. Germline CDR1 SGHDT, CDR2 YYEEEE. V lost 4 bases to trimming and J lost 5 bases; unmatched junction nucleotides: 6. CDR3 nucleotide sequence: TGTGCCAGCAGCATACAGGGGGCACGGGAGACCCAGTACTTC. Translating gives CASSIQGARETQYF.

The CDR3 DNA is TGTGCCAGCAGTTCACCCTGGACAGGGAACACCATATATTTT. As protein: CASSSPWTGNTIYF. This chain connects TRBV28 to TRBJ1-3; 8 positions agree with TRBD1. Germline V gene sequence: CDR1 MDHEN, CDR2 SYDVKM. V was pared by 4 bases and J by 7 bases, with 6 bases of the junction left unmatched. This CDR3 has 14 amino acids.

The J gene is TRBJ2-1, the V gene TRBV19, with a weak D call TRBD1 (6 bases). Per the germline V gene, CDR1 is LNHDA and CDR2 is SQIVND (reference sequence). V dropped 3 bases and J dropped 0 bases, with 9 bases sitting between them. There are 15 residues in the CDR3. The CDR3 DNA follows: TGTGCCAGTAGTATTGGACAGCCCTCCTACAATGAGCAGTTCTTC. It specifies CASSIGQPSYNEQFF.

The chain uses TRBV2 and TRBJ2-7, with 7 nucleotides matching TRBD1. This CDR3 is built from 15 residues. The V and J ends lost 3 bases and 2 bases, in that order; junction bases with no gene match: 7. Germline V lookup: CDR1 SNHLY, CDR2 FYNNEI. The CDR3 nucleotides are TGTGCCAGCAGTGAGCGGACAGGCTATACCTACGAGCAGTACTTC. Protein: CASSERTGYTYEQYF.